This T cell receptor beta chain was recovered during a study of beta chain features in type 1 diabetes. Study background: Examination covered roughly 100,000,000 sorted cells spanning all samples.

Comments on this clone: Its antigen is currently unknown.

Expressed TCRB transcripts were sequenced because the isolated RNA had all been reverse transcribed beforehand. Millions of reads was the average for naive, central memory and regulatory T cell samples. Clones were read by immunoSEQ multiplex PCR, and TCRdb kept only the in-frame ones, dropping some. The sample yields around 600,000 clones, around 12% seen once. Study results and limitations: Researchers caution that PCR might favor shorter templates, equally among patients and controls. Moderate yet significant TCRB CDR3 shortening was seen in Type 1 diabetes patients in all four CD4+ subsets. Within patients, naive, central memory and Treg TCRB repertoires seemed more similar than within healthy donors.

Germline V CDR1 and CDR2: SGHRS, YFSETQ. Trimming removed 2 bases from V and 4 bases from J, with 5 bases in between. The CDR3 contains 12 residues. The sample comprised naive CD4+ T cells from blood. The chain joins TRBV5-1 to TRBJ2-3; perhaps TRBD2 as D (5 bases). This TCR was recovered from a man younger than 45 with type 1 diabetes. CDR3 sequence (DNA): TGCGCCAGCAGCTTACTAGCAGATACGCAGTATTTT. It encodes CASSLLADTQYF.